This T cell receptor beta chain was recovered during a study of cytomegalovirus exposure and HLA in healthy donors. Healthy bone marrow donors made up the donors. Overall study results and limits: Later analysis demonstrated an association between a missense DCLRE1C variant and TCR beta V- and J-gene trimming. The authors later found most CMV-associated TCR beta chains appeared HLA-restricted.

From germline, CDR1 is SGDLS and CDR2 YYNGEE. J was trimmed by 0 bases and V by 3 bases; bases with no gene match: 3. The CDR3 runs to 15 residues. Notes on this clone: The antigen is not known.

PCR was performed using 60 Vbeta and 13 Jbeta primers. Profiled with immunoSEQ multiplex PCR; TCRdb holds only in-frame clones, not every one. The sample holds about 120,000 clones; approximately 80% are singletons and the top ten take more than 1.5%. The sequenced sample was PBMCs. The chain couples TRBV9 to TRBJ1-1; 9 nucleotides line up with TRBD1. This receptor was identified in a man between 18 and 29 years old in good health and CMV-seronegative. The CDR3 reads CASSGGDRVNTEAFF. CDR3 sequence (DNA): TGTGCCAGCAGCGGAGGGGACAGGGTGAACACTGAAGCTTTCTTT.